The 3 T cell receptor beta chains given below trace back to one sample, sequenced in a study of tumor and adjacent non-tumor tissue in lung cancer. The library came from three nested PCR rounds adapted from ARM-PCR protocols. TCRdb reprocessed the multiplex PCR reads via MiXCR and lists one record per CDR3 protein. Counted here are approximately 120,000 distinct CDR3 sequences, under 65% occurring once; the ten biggest clones make up around a fifth. This sample's RNA came from whole unsorted tissue. The normal lung tissue was taken more than 3 cm from the tumor edge. Input material: distant non-tumor lung tissue. Receptor source: a man in his sixties with non-small cell lung cancer.

Comment on this clonotype: A junction end diverges from the germline sequence, so it may reflect a read error. This chain links TRBV11-2 with TRBJ1-1, with a weak D call TRBD1 (5 bases). Germline CDR1 and CDR2: SGHAT and FQNNGV. CDR3 length: 15 amino acids. The CDR3 DNA follows: TGTGCCAGTAGCTCGATCCGGGGCGGGAACACTGAAGCTTTCTTT. It is translated as CASSSIRGGNTEAFF.

This clonotype was seen only a few times. This may arise from a read error, as a much more abundant clone is one base away. The chain is built from TRBV6-1 and TRBJ2-2; no reliable D call. The CDR3 has 14 amino acids. The germline gives CDR1 MNHNS, CDR2 SASEGT. The CDR3 here is CVNSAEVSTGELFF. In DNA form, the CDR3 reads TGTGTCAACTCCGCCGAGGTTTCCACCGGGGAGCTGTTTTTT.

This chain uses TRBV12-3 or TRBV12-4 with TRBJ1-1, with 8 nucleotides matching TRBD1. This CDR3 region has 20 residues. The J segment lost 0 bases and the V segment lost 2 bases, leaving 17 bases of the junction unmatched. The CDR3 spells CASSLLWSRGRLPMNTEAFF. The DNA of the CDR3 is TGTGCCAGCAGTTTATTGTGGAGCAGGGGGCGCTTACCAATGAACACTGAAGCTTTCTTT.